Listed here are 30 T cell receptor beta chains from one sample, sequenced in a study of T cell repertoires in cytomegalovirus infection. For these TCRs, the target antigens are not known. One entry per CDR3 protein, called by TCRdb with MiXCR from the reads. The sample lists about 830,000 distinct CDR3 sequences; about 33% were seen once. The input for sequencing was cultured CD8+ T cells from PBMCs, taken from culture after CMV antigen stimulation. The receptors shown here come from a human donor in good health (CMV status not recorded). Some clones in this sample may be carry-over from other donors' samples.

This chain joins TRBV29-1 and TRBJ2-1, with TRBD2 as a possible D gene (5 bases). Between the trimmed V and J ends, which lost 7 bases and 9 bases, there was a span of 16 bases. The germline V gene encodes CDR1 SQVTM and CDR2 ANQGSEA. The CDR3 spans 12 residues. The CDR3 sequence is CSAPKSGPEQFF. The DNA of the CDR3 is TGCAGCGCACCCAAAAGCGGACCTGAGCAGTTCTTC.

This rearrangement joins TRBV6-6 to TRBJ1-6; D remains unclear. Trimming took off 5 bases at V and 0 bases at J, with 11 bases between the two ends. This CDR3 has 16 residues. CDR1 and CDR2 (germline): MNHNY, SVGAGI (reference sequence). The chain's CDR3 is CASSPGPVSYNSPLHF. For the CDR3, the DNA is TGTGCCAGCAGTCCTGGGCCGGTCTCCTATAATTCACCCCTCCACTTT.

This clonotype was recorded a few times. The rearrangement uses TRBV25-1 and TRBJ2-6; D gene unclear. The CDR3 length is 15 residues. Germline V gene lookup returns CDR1 MGHDK and CDR2 SYGVNS. V gave up 2 bases and J gave up 3 bases, with 8 bases separating them. CDR3 sequence: CASSEVRYGANVLTF. In DNA form, the CDR3 reads TGTGCCAGCAGTGAAGTCCGATATGGGGCCAACGTCCTGACTTTC.

The chain carries TRBV11-2 and TRBJ1-2; D ambiguous. Germline assignment: CDR1 SGHAT and CDR2 FQNNGV. V gave up 4 bases and J gave up 7 bases, with 13 bases separating them. This CDR3 comprises 13 residues. CDR3 region: CASSSTLLSGYTF. CDR3 sequence (DNA): TGTGCCAGCAGCTCAACCCTCCTTAGTGGCTACACCTTC. Full variable domain (rest looked up from reference TRBV11-2 and TRBJ1-2): EAGVAQSPRYKIIEKRQSVAFWCNPISGHATLYWYQQILGQGPKLLIQFQNNGVVDDSQLPKDRFSAERLKGVDSTLKIQPAKLEDSAVYLCASSSTLLSGYTFGSGTRLTVV.

The V and J genes are TRBV27 and TRBJ2-1, with a weak D call TRBD1 (6 bases). Germline loops: CDR1 MNHEY, CDR2 SMNVEV (reference sequence). Trimming stripped 6 bases from V and 0 bases from J, with 15 bases between. The CDR3 contains 16 residues. CDR3 amino acids: CASRPSGDSSYNEQFF. CDR3 sequence (DNA): TGTGCCAGCAGGCCCTCAGGGGATAGCTCCTACAATGAGCAGTTCTTC.

This clonotype was counted only a few times. The chain is built from TRBV29-1 and TRBJ2-7; perhaps TRBD1 as D (6 bases). CDR1 and CDR2 (germline): SQVTM, ANQGSEA. The ends were cut back, 3 bases at V and 3 bases at J, with 15 bases in the middle. This CDR3 contains 14 residues. CDR3 protein: CSVEVGGSGYEQYF. In DNA, the CDR3 is TGCAGCGTTGAGGTAGGGGGATCGGGCTACGAGCAGTACTTC.

The CDR3 loop reads CASSQAPTINNEQFF. The DNA for the CDR3 is TGCGCCAGCAGCCAAGCGCCGACCATCAACAATGAGCAGTTCTTC. The chain uses TRBV4-1 and TRBJ2-1; D is uncertain. Trimming pared 1 base from V and 5 bases from J, leaving 12 bases between. The CDR3 is 15 amino acids. Germline V gene data show CDR1 as MGHRA and CDR2 as YSYEKL.

V gene TRBV12-3 or TRBV12-4 combines with J gene TRBJ2-1, with D perhaps TRBD1 (5 bases). The CDR3 runs to 12 residues. V lost 3 bases, J lost 12 bases, and 12 bases lay in between. As DNA, the CDR3 is TGTGCCAGCAGTTTGGGCCGACAGCCGCAGTTCTTC. It yields the protein CASSLGRQPQFF.

This clonotype has more than one count but fewer than ten. V is TRBV5-5 and J is TRBJ2-2; D gene uncertain. The CDR3 sequence is 16 residues long. Germline values: CDR1 SGHKS, CDR2 YYEKEE (reference sequence). V shed 2 bases and J shed 1 base, with 12 bases lying between them. This CDR3 reads CASSLRAGENTGELFF. In nucleotides, the CDR3 is TGTGCCAGCAGCTTAAGGGCAGGAGAGAACACCGGGGAGCTGTTTTTT.

This clonotype was counted a few times. The genes are TRBV11-2 and TRBJ2-4, with D uncertain. The CDR3 is 15 residues long. V was clipped by 3 bases and J by 1 base, with 10 bases between them. Germline V gene sequence: CDR1 SGHAT, CDR2 FQNNGV. CDR3 DNA: TGTGCCAGCAGCTTTGCCCACGGGGCCAAAAACATTCAGTACTTC. Translated, it gives CASSFAHGAKNIQYF.

CDR3 region: CAISQRDTSYRSGANVLTF. The CDR3 region has the DNA TGTGCCATCAGCCAAAGAGACACAAGCTACCGCTCTGGGGCCAACGTCCTGACTTTC. V gene TRBV10-3 combines with J gene TRBJ2-6; no clear D. Trimming shortened V by 6 bases and J by 0 bases, and 21 bases separated the two germline ends. Germline V lookup: CDR1 ENHRY, CDR2 SYGVKD. The CDR3 spans 19 residues.

This clonotype came up a few times. The chain employs TRBV7-9 and TRBJ1-1; D unresolved. V lost 7 bases, J lost 11 bases, and 14 bases lay in between. CDR1 is SEHNR and CDR2 is FQNEAQ in the germline V gene (reference sequence). There are 11 residues in the CDR3. The CDR3, as DNA: TGTGCCAGCAACACTGCTGTTGAGGCTTTCTTT. Translating it yields CASNTAVEAFF.

The table lists this clonotype with a few counts. The chain combines TRBV7-6 with TRBJ2-1; 12 nucleotides match TRBD2. There are 14 residues in the CDR3. Germline V gene sequence: CDR1 SGHVS, CDR2 FNYEAQ. V lost 4 bases to trimming and J lost 10 bases; unmatched junction nucleotides: 5. The CDR3 protein is CASSSSGGAEEQFF. In nucleotides, the CDR3 is TGTGCCAGCAGCTCTAGCGGGGGGGCAGAAGAGCAGTTCTTC.

Many counts were recorded for this clonotype. The chain is built from TRBV6-2 or TRBV6-3 and TRBJ2-2; D ambiguous. Trimming took 4 bases from V and 4 from J, leaving 19 bases between them. Germline CDR1 is MNHEY and CDR2 is SVGEGT. CDR3 length equals 17 residues. The CDR3 bases are TGTGCCAGCAGTTCGTCCCTCCGTGACCGGAGCACCGGGGAGCTGTTTTTT. Translated: CASSSSLRDRSTGELFF.

This clonotype has ten or more counts. This chain connects TRBV14 to TRBJ1-1; D is perhaps TRBD1 (6 bases). V was cut by 5 bases and J by 1 base, with 14 bases left in between. The CDR3 is made up of 15 amino acids. From germline, CDR1 is SGHDN and CDR2 FVKESK. The CDR3: CASSALTGWNTEAFF. The CDR3 DNA is TGTGCCAGCAGCGCCTTGACAGGCTGGAACACTGAAGCTTTCTTT.

This clonotype was seen only a few times. This rearrangement joins TRBV10-3 to TRBJ2-2; the D gene is possibly TRBD1 (6 bases). The CDR3 is 13 amino acids. CDR1 and CDR2 (germline): ENHRY, SYGVKD. The ends were cut back, 6 bases at V and 10 bases at J, with 15 bases in the middle. The CDR3 DNA reads TGTGCCATCAGGGAACAGGGATACGAGGAGCTGTTTTTT. This gives the protein CAIREQGYEELFF.

The J gene is TRBJ1-2, the V gene TRBV6-8; 8 bases align to TRBD1. This CDR3 has 14 amino acids. Germline V gives CDR1 MNHGY, CDR2 SAAAGT. J lost 6 bases, V lost 6 bases, and 9 bases had no gene match. CDR3 bases: TGTGCCAGCAGGGAAACCACAGGGGGTGATGGCTACACCTTC. Translating gives CASRETTGGDGYTF.

V usage is TRBV27 and J usage is TRBJ2-4, with D uncertain. Germline assignment: CDR1 MNHEY and CDR2 SMNVEV (reference sequence). The V gene lost 3 bases and the J gene lost 0 bases, with 3 bases spanning the gap. The CDR3 extends over 13 amino acids. This CDR3 is CASSFLAKNIQYF. The DNA for the CDR3 is TGTGCCAGCAGTTTTCTAGCCAAAAACATTCAGTACTTC.

This clonotype was observed a handful of times. This chain links TRBV27 with TRBJ1-6; no definite D call. CDR1 and CDR2 from the germline V gene are MNHEY and SMNVEV (reference sequence). The CDR3 length is 15 residues. V lost 7 bases, J lost 6 bases, and 16 bases lay in between. The DNA for the CDR3 is TGTGCCAGCAAGTCTGGCACGGAACCTAATTCACCCCTCCACTTT. It codes for CASKSGTEPNSPLHF.

V gene TRBV19 combines with J gene TRBJ2-1; TRBD2 might be the D (6 bases). Germline values: CDR1 LNHDA, CDR2 SQIVND (reference sequence). The CDR3 is 15 residues long. The ends were cut back, 3 bases at V and 4 bases at J, with 13 bases in the middle. The chain's CDR3 is CASSMGTGQYNEQFF. CDR3 in DNA: TGTGCCAGTAGTATGGGGACTGGGCAATACAATGAGCAGTTCTTC.

There are a few counts of this clonotype. The chain employs TRBV6-5 and TRBJ2-1, with a possible D match to TRBD1 (6 bases). The germline CDR1 and CDR2 sequences are MNHEY and SVGAGI. This CDR3 spans 14 amino acids. V shed 2 bases and J shed 8 bases, with 13 bases lying between them. CDR3: CASSYRTRGDEQFF. DNA of the CDR3: TGTGCCAGCAGTTACAGAACCAGGGGAGATGAGCAGTTCTTC.

CDR3: CASRTAENTEAFF. The DNA for the CDR3 is TGTGCCAGCAGGACCGCCGAGAACACTGAAGCTTTCTTT. The V and J genes are TRBV7-9 and TRBJ1-1; D is undetermined. This CDR3 has 13 residues. The germline V gene encodes CDR1 SEHNR and CDR2 FQNEAQ (reference sequence). V was clipped by 6 bases and J by 1 base, with 9 bases between them.

The rearrangement joins TRBV13 to TRBJ1-1; D call uncertain. The germline gives CDR1 PRHDT, CDR2 FYEKMQ (reference sequence). V lost 4 bases and J 8 bases, leaving 14 bases between the germline ends. CDR3 length: 13 amino acids. The CDR3 nucleotides read TGTGCCAGCAGCTCCCGGACGGATCAGGAAGCTTTCTTT. This gives the protein CASSSRTDQEAFF.

The chain is built from TRBV10-3 and TRBJ1-2; D remains ambiguous. The V gene lost 10 bases and the J gene lost 4 bases, with 16 bases spanning the gap. CDR3 length equals 13 residues. Germline V gives CDR1 ENHRY, CDR2 SYGVKD. The CDR3 coding sequence is TGTGCCACCAGCCGCGATGACCTCTATGGCTACACCTTC. Protein sequence: CATSRDDLYGYTF.

Only a few counts were recorded for this clonotype. The chain couples TRBV2 to TRBJ2-7; perhaps D is TRBD1 or TRBD2 (5 bases each). Germline loops: CDR1 SNHLY, CDR2 FYNNEI. The CDR3 sequence is 13 residues long. Deletions cut 8 bases from V and 6 bases from J, with 17 bases between. Written as DNA, the CDR3 is TGTGCCAGCTTGAGGTTCCAGGGAGCCGAGCAGTACTTC. This encodes CASLRFQGAEQYF.

The V and J genes are TRBV20-1 and TRBJ1-2, with D unclear. Per the germline V gene, CDR1 is DFQATT and CDR2 is SNEGSKA (reference sequence). This CDR3 contains 13 residues. Trimming stripped 0 bases from V and 4 bases from J, with 9 bases between. DNA of the CDR3: TGCAGTGCTAGAGATCTGGAGAGCTATGGCTACACCTTC. Residues: CSARDLESYGYTF.

The chain couples TRBV6-5 to TRBJ1-5; TRBD1 might be the D (6 bases). CDR3 length: 14 residues. V was trimmed by 6 bases and J by 1 base, leaving 10 bases between them. CDR1 and CDR2 from the germline V gene are MNHEY and SVGAGI. The CDR3 coding sequence is TGTGCCAGCAGATCACAGGGAAGCAATCAGCCCCAGCATTTT. It codes for CASRSQGSNQPQHF.

This clonotype was found a few times. V and J are TRBV20-1 and TRBJ1-2; D ambiguous. This CDR3 contains 16 residues. The V and J ends lost 5 bases and 2 bases respectively, with 21 bases between them. Per germline, CDR1 DFQATT and CDR2 SNEGSKA (reference sequence). The CDR3 sequence: CSAPVRTREENYGYTF. The CDR3 bases are TGCAGTGCTCCCGTTCGGACCCGAGAGGAGAACTATGGCTACACCTTC.

This clonotype was seen a handful of times. V and J are TRBV20-1 and TRBJ1-2; D unresolved. CDR3 length equals 14 residues. The germline CDR1 and CDR2 sequences are DFQATT and SNEGSKA (reference sequence). Trimming took off 0 bases at V and 4 bases at J, with 12 bases between the two ends. CDR3 protein: CSAREVAAGYGYTF. The CDR3 DNA is TGCAGTGCTAGAGAAGTCGCAGCTGGCTATGGCTACACCTTC.

In its sample, this clonotype was seen a few times. The CDR3 region is CASSKPGLAGVSAGELFF. CDR3 nucleotides: TGTGCCAGCAGCAAACCGGGACTAGCGGGGGTATCTGCCGGGGAGCTGTTTTTT. The chain combines TRBV7-9 with TRBJ2-2, with 14 nucleotides matching TRBD2. This CDR3 is 18 amino acids long. CDR1 and CDR2 from the germline V gene are SEHNR and FQNEAQ (reference sequence). Trimming removed 5 bases from V and 6 bases from J; junction bases left unmatched: 11.